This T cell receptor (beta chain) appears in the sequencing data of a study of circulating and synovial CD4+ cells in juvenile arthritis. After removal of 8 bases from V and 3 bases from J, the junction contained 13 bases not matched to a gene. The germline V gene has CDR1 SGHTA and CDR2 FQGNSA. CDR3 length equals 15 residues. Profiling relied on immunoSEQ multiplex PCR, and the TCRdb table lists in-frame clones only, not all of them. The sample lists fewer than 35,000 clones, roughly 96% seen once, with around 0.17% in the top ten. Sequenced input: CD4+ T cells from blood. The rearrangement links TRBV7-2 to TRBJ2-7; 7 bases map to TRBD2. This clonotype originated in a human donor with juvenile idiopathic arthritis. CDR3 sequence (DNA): TGTGCCAGCGGGGAGGGTGGAGGGGCTAACTACGAGCAGTACTTC. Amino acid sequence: CASGEGGGANYEQYF.